This T cell receptor beta chain was sequenced during a study of cytomegalovirus exposure and HLA in healthy donors. Study-wide findings and caveats: Across donors, presence/absence analyses took sequencing depth to be roughly uniform.

With respect to this clone: As yet, its antigen is unknown.

Germline assignment: CDR1 WSHSY and CDR2 SAAADI. J gave up 3 bases and V 2 bases, and 6 bases lay outside the gene matches. This CDR3 has 17 residues. The primer mix had 60 Vbeta and 13 Jbeta primers. Only in-frame clones appear in the TCRdb table, and some are missing; sequencing was by immunoSEQ multiplex PCR. The repertoire consists of some 130,000 clones, with around 80% occurring once and the leading ten covering 6.5%. This chain joins TRBV10-2 and TRBJ2-1; 11 bases fit TRBD2. The sequencing sample was made of PBMCs. This TCR was sampled from a man aged 35 to 55 in good health and CMV-seropositive. This chain's CDR3 is CASSETRLAGLYNEQFF. The CDR3 region has the DNA TGCGCCAGCAGTGAGACCCGACTAGCGGGACTCTACAATGAGCAGTTCTTC.